The clone carrying this TCR beta chain has a handful of counts. No antigen is known for it. The sample originates from a study of shared clonotypes between healthy human individuals. Study details: Each donor's CD4 naive and CD4 memory cells filled three plates apiece, CD8 naive two, and CD8 memory one. The study, taken as a whole, reports: Genetic and exposure-history diversity was limited by the few donors.

The CDR3 sequence is 16 residues long. Per the germline V gene, CDR1 is MDHEN and CDR2 is SYDVKM. Trimming pared 6 bases from V and 7 bases from J, leaving 21 bases between. DNA at approximately 200 ng, tens of thousands of T cell genomes, went into sorted-subset replicate PCRs. Sequenced by immunoSEQ multiplex PCR; TCRdb stores in-frame clones only, minus some. The table records around 2.5 million clones, roughly 93% of them present only once. Sequencing was performed on naive CD4+ T cells from PBMCs. Subset meaning: CD45RA+ positively selected. The V gene is TRBV28, the J gene TRBJ2-2; perhaps TRBD1 as D (8 bases). This TCR derives from a man aged 18 to 29 in good health. Some clones in this sample may be carry-over from other donors' samples. DNA of the CDR3: TGTGCCAGCAGCTCCGGGGGGACAGGAGCCTTCGGGGAGCTGTTTTTT. Amino acids: CASSSGGTGAFGELFF.